The 6 T cell receptor beta chains below were found in one sample sequenced in a study of shared clonotypes between healthy human individuals. Clones were sequenced by immunoSEQ multiplex PCR, and TCRdb holds only the in-frame ones, with some missing. The sample records approximately 640,000 clones, approximately 75% being singletons. The sequenced sample consisted of memory CD4+ T cells sorted from blood. Described subset: CD45RA-negative fraction. The receptors were gathered from a woman aged 25 to 39 in good health.

The chain combines TRBV28 with TRBJ2-1; TRBD2 matches 9 bases. The CDR3 loop spans 15 amino acids. CDR1 and CDR2 (germline): MDHEN, SYDVKM. J was trimmed by 3 bases and V by 6 bases; bases with no gene match: 6. DNA for the CDR3: TGTGCCAGCAGCCCGGGTAGCGGGAGCTACAATGAGCAGTTCTTC. Protein product: CASSPGSGSYNEQFF.

The genes are TRBV5-8 and TRBJ2-3, with TRBD2 identical over 8 bases. The germline V gene encodes CDR1 SGHTS and CDR2 YDEGEE. The trim removed 2 bases at V and 5 bases at J, leaving 4 bases unmatched. The CDR3 runs to 14 residues. DNA for the CDR3: TGTGCCAGCAGCTTAAGGACTAGCCTAGATACGCAGTATTTT. Residues: CASSLRTSLDTQYF.

This chain joins TRBV18 and TRBJ2-5, with D maybe TRBD1 (6 bases). Trimming removed 4 bases from V and 2 bases from J, with 8 bases in between. The CDR3 has 13 residues. CDR1 and CDR2 from the germline V gene are KGHSH and LQKENI. The DNA for the CDR3 is TGTGCCAGCTCACGGACAGATCAAGAGACCCAGTACTTC. Translated: CASSRTDQETQYF.

The chain links TRBV5-4 to TRBJ2-7; 8 bases align to TRBD1. Germline CDR1 and CDR2: SGHNT and YYREEE (reference sequence). J was trimmed by 7 bases and V by 4 bases; bases with no gene match: 7. The CDR3 sequence is 13 residues long. The CDR3 protein is CASSATGAGEQYF. The CDR3 nucleotides are TGTGCCAGCAGCGCGACAGGGGCGGGGGAGCAGTACTTC.

The chain uses TRBV18 and TRBJ2-1, with D possibly being TRBD1 (6 bases). The CDR3 consists of 12 residues. The germline V gene encodes CDR1 KGHSH and CDR2 LQKENI. The V gene lost 5 bases and the J gene lost 12 bases, with 14 bases spanning the gap. The CDR3 DNA sequence: TGTGCCAGCTCATACGCACAGGGCCTGCAGTTCTTC. Its protein product is CASSYAQGLQFF. Variable domain in full (rest from reference TRBV18 and TRBJ2-1): NAGVMQNPRHLVRRRGQEARLRCSPMKGHSHVYWYRQLPEEGLKFMVYLQKENIIDESGMPKERFSAEFPKEGPSILRIQQVVRGDSAAYFCASSYAQGLQFFGPGTRLTVL.

The CDR3 DNA reads as TGTGCCAGCAGGGGGACTGGGGCCAACGTCCTGACTTTC. Amino acids: CASRGTGANVLTF. V gene TRBV2 combines with J gene TRBJ2-6; unclear D gene. The CDR3 extends over 13 amino acids. Germline V gene lookup returns CDR1 SNHLY and CDR2 FYNNEI. V was clipped by 6 bases and J by 2 bases, with 5 bases between them.